Below, one TCR beta chain is given with its context. The record originates from a study of T cell changes during pregnancy in multiple sclerosis. TCRdb's copy holds only in-frame clones and misses some; the assay was immunoSEQ multiplex PCR. Of about 130,000 clones listed, about 95% were seen once; the top ten hold more than 0.4%. This CDR3 region has 15 residues. Germline CDR1 reads ENHRY; CDR2 reads SYGVKD. V dropped 3 bases and J dropped 5; count of bases not matched to a gene: 6. The receptor comes from a female donor with multiple sclerosis, enrolled in a pregnancy study. The chain is built from TRBV10-3 and TRBJ1-4, with 7 nucleotides matching TRBD1. Sequences were derived from peripheral blood, sampled after pregnancy. CDR3 coding DNA: TGTGCCATCAGTGATCGGACAGGTCAAAATGAAAAACTGTTTTTT. It translates to CAISDRTGQNEKLFF.